Below are 24 T cell receptor beta chains sequenced from a single sample in a study of blood T cell repertoires in COVID-19. Profiling relied on immunoSEQ multiplex PCR, and the TCRdb table lists in-frame clones only, not all of them. The repertoire has 65,000 to 95,000 clones, about 78% of them found once; the top ten carry just over 35%. Sequencing was done on a sample of peripheral blood. These receptors were obtained from a man aged 60 to 69 with COVID-19, enrolled during active disease.

Written as DNA, the CDR3 is TGCGCCAGCAGCCAAGCCTCTAATGAAAAACTGTTTTTT. Amino acids: CASSQASNEKLFF. The chain employs TRBV4-3 and TRBJ1-4; no clear D. Trimming took off 1 base at V and 3 bases at J, with 3 bases between the two ends. The CDR3 is 13 residues long. Germline V gene sequence: CDR1 LGHNA, CDR2 YSLEER.

The V and J genes are TRBV3-1 (or the pseudogene TRBV3-2) and TRBJ2-3; tentatively, D is TRBD1 (5 bases). The germline V and J ends were trimmed by 6 bases and 3 bases, with 13 bases remaining between them. The CDR3 runs to 14 residues. The germline V gene has CDR1 LGHDT and CDR2 YNNKEL (reference sequence). The CDR3 sequence is CASSLGQGTDTQYF. The CDR3 DNA follows: TGTGCCAGCAGTCTCGGACAAGGGACAGATACGCAGTATTTT.

The V gene is TRBV19, the J gene TRBJ1-1; 7 nucleotides line up with TRBD1. Trimming took 7 bases from V and 1 from J; bases not matched to a gene: 6. The CDR3 consists of 14 residues. Germline V gives CDR1 LNHDA, CDR2 SQIVND (reference sequence). Here the CDR3 DNA reads TGTGCCAGTAAGCTACAGGGGACGAACACTGAAGCTTTCTTT. Translation gives CASKLQGTNTEAFF.

The V and J genes are TRBV19 and TRBJ2-3, with D possibly matching TRBD2 (6 bases). CDR3 length: 14 amino acids. Germline V gene data show CDR1 as LNHDA and CDR2 as SQIVND (reference sequence). Trimming removed 4 bases from V and 3 bases from J, with 11 bases in between. CDR3 residues: CASSKAAGTDTQYF. In DNA, the CDR3 is TGTGCCAGTAGTAAGGCCGCGGGAACAGATACGCAGTATTTT. The whole variable domain, filled in from reference TRBV19 and TRBJ2-3, reads DGGITQSPKYLFRKEGQNVTLSCEQNLNHDAMYWYRQDPGQGLRLIYYSQIVNDFQKGDIAEGYSVSREKKESFPLTVTSAQKNPTAFYLCASSKAAGTDTQYFGPGTRLTVL.

This clone was counted a few times. The chain employs TRBV12-3 or TRBV12-4 and TRBJ2-5, with a tentative D call TRBD2 (6 bases). The CDR3 is 13 amino acids. The germline V and J ends were trimmed by 8 bases and 5 bases, with 15 bases remaining between them. The CDR3 DNA is TGTGCCAGCGCGTCGGGGGTTTGGGAGACCCAGTACTTC. It translates to CASASGVWETQYF.

The J gene is TRBJ2-1, the V gene TRBV6-6; 8 positions match TRBD1. Germline trimming cut 8 bases from V and 1 base from J; bases unmatched to any gene: 10. Germline values: CDR1 MNHNY, CDR2 SVGAGI (reference sequence). CDR3 length: 16 residues. The CDR3: CASWGRNRGSYNEQFF. The CDR3 region has the DNA TGTGCCAGCTGGGGCCGAAACAGGGGGTCCTACAATGAGCAGTTCTTC.

The genes are TRBV7-9 and TRBJ2-3; possible D gene TRBD1, 5 bases. V was trimmed by 3 bases and J by 4 bases, leaving 14 bases between them. The CDR3 spans 15 residues. Per the germline V gene, CDR1 is SEHNR and CDR2 is FQNEAQ (reference sequence). In DNA, the CDR3 is TGTGCCAGCAGCTTGGCAGGGTCATCAGCAGATACGCAGTATTTT. This translates into CASSLAGSSADTQYF. The full variable domain, completed using reference TRBV7-9 and TRBJ2-3, is DTGVSQNPRHKITKRGQNVTFRCDPISEHNRLYWYRQTLGQGPEFLTYFQNEAQLEKSRLLSDRFSAERPKGSFSTLEIQRTEQGDSAMYLCASSLAGSSADTQYFGPGTRLTVL.

The CDR3 is CASSFGEGQPQHF. The CDR3 DNA reads as TGTGCCAGCAGCTTTGGGGAGGGCCAGCCCCAGCATTTT. V and J are TRBV11-3 and TRBJ1-5; D gene ambiguous. CDR3 length: 13 residues. Trimming shortened V by 3 bases and J by 7 bases, and 10 bases separated the two germline ends. CDR1 SGHNT and CDR2 YENEEA come from the germline V gene. Full variable domain (outside the CDR3, taken from reference TRBV11-3 and TRBJ1-5): EAGVVQSPRYKIIEKKQPVAFWCNPISGHNTLYWYLQNLGQGPELLIRYENEEAVDDSQLPKDRFSAERLKGVDSTLKIQPAELGDSAVYLCASSFGEGQPQHFGDGTRLSIL.

The gene calls are TRBV5-1 and TRBJ2-7; the D gene is possibly TRBD2 (6 bases). Germline values: CDR1 SGHRS, CDR2 YFSETQ. V was trimmed by 3 bases and J by 2 bases, leaving 18 bases between them. CDR3 size: 16 residues. The CDR3 DNA reads TGCGCCAGCAGCTCCGGGTCCTTCGGGGGAGCCTACGAGCAGTACTTC. Translation gives CASSSGSFGGAYEQYF.

The rearrangement uses TRBV5-1 and TRBJ2-7; the match to TRBD2 covers 8 bases. This CDR3 has 17 residues. V dropped 4 bases and J dropped 4; count of bases not matched to a gene: 16. Germline lookup yields CDR1 SGHRS and CDR2 YFSETQ. The DNA for the CDR3 is TGCGCCAGCAGCCCCGGGGTAGCGGGATTTACTATTTACGAGCAGTACTTC. Its protein is CASSPGVAGFTIYEQYF.

The chain uses TRBV6-4 and TRBJ2-2, with D possibly being TRBD1 (5 bases). The V gene's germline CDR1 is MRHNA and CDR2 SNTAGT. The CDR3 spans 14 residues. The V gene lost 3 bases and the J gene lost 3 bases, with 8 bases spanning the gap. The CDR3 sequence: CASSETEYTGELFF. The CDR3 DNA sequence: TGTGCCAGCAGTGAGACAGAGTACACCGGGGAGCTGTTTTTT.

This clone came up a few times. This chain uses TRBV6-5 with TRBJ2-4, with unresolved D. Trimming shortened V by 8 bases and J by 0 bases, and 14 bases separated the two germline ends. Germline-derived CDR1 and CDR2 are MNHEY and SVGAGI. This CDR3 comprises 15 residues. CDR3 nucleotides: TGTGCCAGCGGTCCCCGAGCACTAGCCAAAAACATTCAGTACTTC. It yields the protein CASGPRALAKNIQYF.

The chain links TRBV5-5 to TRBJ2-3, with a tentative D call TRBD2 (6 bases). The length of the CDR3 is 16 residues. The V and J ends lost 2 bases and 2 bases respectively, with 15 bases between them. Germline-derived CDR1 and CDR2 are SGHKS and YYEKEE (reference sequence). CDR3 in DNA: TGTGCCAGCAGCTTCACGGTAGCGGAGGTCACAGATACGCAGTATTTT. Translation: CASSFTVAEVTDTQYF.

V usage is TRBV6-5 and J usage is TRBJ2-1; 9 bases map to TRBD1. After removal of 5 bases from V and 6 bases from J, the junction contained 5 bases not matched to a gene. The CDR3 contains 14 residues. CDR1 is MNHEY, CDR2 SVGAGI, per germline. The CDR3 spells CASSTRDRANEQFF. Here the CDR3 DNA reads TGTGCCAGCAGTACTCGGGACAGGGCCAATGAGCAGTTCTTC.

The gene calls are TRBV6-5 and TRBJ2-5; 11 positions match TRBD2. V trimming: 0 bases; J trimming: 0 bases; junction bases outside the gene matches: 0. Germline loops: CDR1 MNHEY, CDR2 SVGAGI. The CDR3 consists of 16 residues. CDR3 DNA sequence: TGTGCCAGCAGTTACTCGGGACTAGCGGACCAAGAGACCCAGTACTTC. Translated, it gives CASSYSGLADQETQYF.

The V gene is TRBV29-1, the J gene TRBJ1-3; the D is unclear. This CDR3 spans 12 amino acids. V was shortened by 5 bases and J by 6 bases, with 11 bases between the two germline ends. The V gene's germline CDR1 is SQVTM and CDR2 ANQGSEA. The CDR3 coding sequence is TGCAGCGTTCTCGGTGAGGAAAACACCATATATTTT. Protein sequence: CSVLGEENTIYF.

In this sample, this clone turned up a few times. The chain combines TRBV7-9 with TRBJ2-4; 9 bases fit TRBD1. The germline V gene has CDR1 SEHNR and CDR2 FQNEAQ (reference sequence). CDR3 length: 17 amino acids. V lost 5 bases and J lost 0; bases outside the gene matches: 8. The DNA for the CDR3 is TGTGCCAGCAGCCCGACAGGGGGGAGAATAGCCAAAAACATTCAGTACTTC. Its protein is CASSPTGGRIAKNIQYF.

The chain couples TRBV19 to TRBJ2-7, with D possibly TRBD2 on 7 matching bases. V lost 5 bases, J lost 4 bases, and 21 bases lay in between. The length of the CDR3 is 16 residues. Germline V gene sequence: CDR1 LNHDA, CDR2 SQIVND (reference sequence). In DNA form, the CDR3 reads TGTGCCAGTAGTTCCGGGACATCAGCGGGAAGGTACGAGCAGTACTTC. Translation: CASSSGTSAGRYEQYF.

The chain couples TRBV18 to TRBJ1-3; D not resolved. This CDR3 is 15 amino acids long. Germline CDR1 is KGHSH and CDR2 is LQKENI. V dropped 6 bases and J dropped 0 bases, with 12 bases sitting between them. Written as DNA, the CDR3 is TGTGCCAGCTCCCCAAGCCGCTCCTCTGGAAACACCATATATTTT. Protein sequence: CASSPSRSSGNTIYF.

The chain links TRBV6-5 to TRBJ1-4; no firm D call. This CDR3 comprises 14 residues. Germline V lookup: CDR1 MNHEY, CDR2 SVGAGI. V was pared by 7 bases and J by 0 bases, with 9 bases between. The CDR3 DNA reads as TGTGCCAGCACGCTAAACCCAACTAATGAAAAACTGTTTTTT. This codes for CASTLNPTNEKLFF.

V and J are TRBV6-2 or TRBV6-3 and TRBJ1-4; the D gene is possibly TRBD1 (5 bases). Germline lookup yields CDR1 MNHEY and CDR2 SVGEGT. The CDR3 contains 15 residues. Between the trimmed V and J ends, which lost 6 bases and 2 bases, there was a span of 13 bases. CDR3 amino acids: CASSGVEGTNEKLFF. Here the CDR3 DNA reads TGTGCCAGCAGCGGAGTGGAGGGGACTAATGAAAAACTGTTTTTT.

The J gene is TRBJ1-1, the V gene TRBV11-3; TRBD1 might be the D (5 bases). The CDR3 extends over 14 amino acids. Per germline, CDR1 SGHNT and CDR2 YENEEA. V lost 0 bases and J lost 1, with 6 bases in between. The CDR3 DNA reads TGTGCCAGCAGCTTAGAGGGGGGGAACACTGAAGCTTTCTTT. It is translated as CASSLEGGNTEAFF.

This chain links TRBV11-2 with TRBJ2-2, with 7 bases that match TRBD1. Trimming at V came to 5 bases and at J to 6 bases, leaving 12 bases not matched to a gene. The germline gives CDR1 SGHAT, CDR2 FQNNGV. This CDR3 has 16 residues. CDR3 in DNA: TGTGCCAGCAGCCCCTGGCCCAACAGGGGAGCCGGGGAGCTGTTTTTT. Translation: CASSPWPNRGAGELFF.

The chain links TRBV20-1 to TRBJ2-7, with 10 bases identical to TRBD1. Germline lookup yields CDR1 DFQATT and CDR2 SNEGSKA (reference sequence). The CDR3 runs to 15 residues. V shed 3 bases and J 2 bases; nucleotides not matched to a gene: 7. CDR3 amino acids: CSASRSGTGAYEQYF. DNA for the CDR3: TGCAGTGCTAGTAGGAGTGGGACAGGGGCCTACGAGCAGTACTTC.